This T cell receptor (beta chain) came from a study of cytomegalovirus exposure and HLA in healthy donors. About the research overall: The 130 or so validation repertoires were reported in a later analysis to have been generated on the same platform as the 666 first-cohort repertoires.

Broader study findings: The listing of approximately 160 TCR beta chains classed them as cytomegalovirus-associated.

Germline V gene data show CDR1 as SGHVS and CDR2 as FQNEAQ. V lost 0 bases and J 5 bases, leaving 13 bases between the germline ends. CDR3 length: 16 amino acids. Using immunoSEQ multiplex PCR, the repertoire was profiled, and TCRdb retains in-frame clones only, with some absent. The top ten hold approximately 3% of the sample, which has about 140,000 clones, approximately 87% seen once. Comments on this clone: The target antigen is unknown.

The donors were part of the roughly 110-subject validation cohort, which stood apart from the 666-subject first cohort. Sequencing was carried out using PBMCs. The TCR comes from a man aged 18 to 29 in good health and CMV-seronegative. The chain carries TRBV7-8 and TRBJ1-4, with D perhaps matching TRBD1 (6 bases). Written as DNA, the CDR3 is TGTGCCAGCAGCTTAGCGGGGGGGCTGGGGAATGAAAAACTGTTTTTT. Translating gives CASSLAGGLGNEKLFF.